This T cell receptor (beta chain) derives from a study of T cell changes during pregnancy in multiple sclerosis. The CDR3 runs to 16 residues. V was clipped by 0 bases and J by 6 bases, with 16 bases between them. CDR1 SGHVS and CDR2 FQNEAQ come from the germline V gene. Clones were sequenced by immunoSEQ multiplex PCR, and TCRdb holds only the in-frame ones, with some missing. This sample has roughly 49,000 clones, with just over 90% found just once. The origin of this receptor is a female donor with multiple sclerosis, enrolled in a pregnancy study. Sequenced here: CD8+ T cells from peripheral blood mononuclear cells, sampled after pregnancy. V gene TRBV7-8 combines with J gene TRBJ2-3, with D possibly being TRBD2 (6 bases). The CDR3 spells CASSLAFVGGRDTQYF. The DNA of the CDR3 is TGTGCCAGCAGCTTAGCGTTCGTAGGAGGGCGGGATACGCAGTATTTT.